These 22 T cell receptor beta chains share one sample of origin, sequenced in a study of T cell responses to AZD1222 COVID-19 vaccine. The repertoire was sequenced with immunoSEQ multiplex PCR; TCRdb's copy has only in-frame clones and lacks some. The sample lists around 140,000 clones, 91% occurring once. The starting material was peripheral blood, obtained 28 days after the second AZD1222 dose. Source of these receptors: an adult who received the AZD1222 COVID-19 vaccine.

This clone was picked up a small number of times. This chain connects TRBV5-6 to TRBJ2-1; D remains unclear. Germline-derived CDR1 and CDR2 are SGHDT and YYEEEE. V dropped 4 bases and J dropped 7 bases, with 12 bases sitting between them. The CDR3 totals 13 residues. In nucleotides, the CDR3 is TGTGCCAGCAGCCTTCATAGCCTGAATGAGCAGTTCTTC. Amino acids: CASSLHSLNEQFF. The variable domain in full, completed from reference TRBV5-6 and TRBJ2-1, reads DAGVTQSPTHLIKTRGQQVTLRCSPKSGHDTVSWYQQALGQGPQFIFQYYEEEERQRGNFPDRFSGHQFPNYSSELNVNALLLGDSALYLCASSLHSLNEQFFGPGTRLTVL.

This clone appeared once. CDR3 amino acids: CASSLSRGAKSTEAFF. For the CDR3, the DNA is TGTGCCAGCAGTTTATCCAGGGGGGCTAAGAGCACTGAAGCTTTCTTT. The chain carries TRBV27 and TRBJ1-1; 7 bases map to TRBD1. The CDR3 runs to 16 residues. V lost 0 bases and J lost 4; bases outside the gene matches: 8. Germline assignment: CDR1 MNHEY and CDR2 SMNVEV (reference sequence).

As concerns this clone: Germline and junction disagree at one end, which may indicate a read error. The J gene is TRBJ2-2, the V gene TRBV7-7; D may correspond to TRBD1 or TRBD2 (6 bases each). The CDR3 length is 16 residues. The germline gives CDR1 SSHAT, CDR2 FNYEAQ (reference sequence). In nucleotides, the CDR3 is TGTGCTAGCAGCTTAGTCGGGGGCGCGAACACCGGGGAGCTGTTTTTT. It codes for CASSLVGGANTGELFF.

CDR3 DNA: TGTGCCAGCCACGGACAGCCCGCGAACACCGGGGAGCTGTTTTTT. Encoded protein: CASHGQPANTGELFF. The chain carries TRBV6-5 and TRBJ2-2, with D tentatively TRBD1 (6 bases). From germline, CDR1 is MNHEY and CDR2 SVGAGI. V lost 8 bases and J lost 0, with 13 bases in between. The CDR3 is 15 residues long.

This chain connects TRBV19 to TRBJ2-1; D assignment may be TRBD1 or TRBD2 (5 bases each). The CDR3 has 16 amino acids. The germline V and J ends were trimmed by 5 bases and 5 bases, with 19 bases remaining between them. CDR1 is LNHDA, CDR2 SQIVND, per germline (reference sequence). CDR3 region: CASSPSPGLRHNEQFF. CDR3 DNA sequence: TGTGCCAGTAGTCCTAGCCCAGGGCTTAGGCACAATGAGCAGTTCTTC.

The rearrangement uses TRBV5-1 and TRBJ2-1; TRBD2 matches 12 bases. This CDR3 comprises 16 residues. Germline loops: CDR1 SGHRS, CDR2 YFSETQ. Trimming took 2 bases from V and 4 from J; bases not matched to a gene: 4. CDR3 in DNA: TGCGCCAGCAGCTTTACACTAGCGGGGGGATACAATGAGCAGTTCTTC. Translation gives CASSFTLAGGYNEQFF.

As DNA, the CDR3 is TGTGCCACCAGTCGGACAGGAAACACCGGGGAGCTGTTTTTT. It translates to CATSRTGNTGELFF. The chain recombines TRBV24-1 with TRBJ2-2; 7 bases are a match to TRBD1. CDR3 length: 14 residues. Losses at the gene ends were 6 bases for V and 2 bases for J; bases not matched to a gene: 2. Germline-derived CDR1 and CDR2 are KGHDR and SFDVKD.

This clone was picked up one time. V is TRBV12-3 or TRBV12-4 and J is TRBJ1-2; a weak D match, TRBD1 (5 bases). V lost 6 bases and J 5 bases, leaving 13 bases between the germline ends. The CDR3 loop spans 13 amino acids. This CDR3 is CASRGQGSYGYTF. The DNA of the CDR3 is TGTGCCAGCAGAGGGCAGGGTAGTTATGGCTACACCTTC.

V and J are TRBV6-2 or TRBV6-3 and TRBJ2-5; 10 bases fit TRBD2. V was pared by 0 bases and J by 10 bases, with 8 bases of the junction left unmatched. The CDR3 sequence is 15 residues long. Per the germline V gene, CDR1 is MNHEY and CDR2 is SVGEGT. CDR3 amino acids: CASSYSLAGVAIQYF. DNA for the CDR3: TGTGCCAGCAGTTACTCTCTAGCGGGGGTAGCGATCCAGTACTTC.

J is TRBJ1-5 and V is TRBV6-5; TRBD1 matches at 11 bases. CDR3 length: 16 amino acids. V gave up 2 bases and J gave up 5 bases; unmatched junction bases: 5. Germline loops: CDR1 MNHEY, CDR2 SVGAGI. The CDR3 sequence is CASSYRGQGGDQPQHF. CDR3 nucleotides: TGTGCCAGCAGTTACCGGGGACAGGGGGGGGATCAGCCCCAGCATTTT.

The chain uses TRBV11-3 and TRBJ2-1; weak D call: TRBD1 (6 bases). Germline lookup yields CDR1 SGHNT and CDR2 YENEEA. V gave up 1 base and J gave up 9 bases, with 10 bases separating them. There are 13 residues in the CDR3. The CDR3 loop reads CASSLVGDTEQFF. In DNA, the CDR3 is TGTGCCAGCAGCTTAGTGGGGGACACTGAGCAGTTCTTC.

The J gene is TRBJ1-6, the V gene TRBV30; TRBD1 might be the D (5 bases). Germline V gene sequence: CDR1 GTSNPN, CDR2 SVGIG (reference sequence). The CDR3 runs to 14 residues. Trimming stripped 6 bases from V and 5 bases from J, with 14 bases between. CDR3 in DNA: TGTGCCTGCGGGGCAGAACTAAATAATTCACCCCTCCACTTT. Protein product: CACGAELNNSPLHF. Full variable domain (missing parts from reference TRBV30 and TRBJ1-6): SQTIHQWPATLVQPVGSPLSLECTVEGTSNPNLYWYRQAAGRGLQLLFYSVGIGQISSEVPQNLSASRPQDRQFILSSKKLLLSDSGFYLCACGAELNNSPLHFGNGTRLTVT.

In this sample, this clone turned up a few times. The gene calls are TRBV3-1 (or the pseudogene TRBV3-2) and TRBJ1-2; the D gene is possibly TRBD1 (6 bases). Trimming pared 3 bases from V and 7 bases from J, leaving 6 bases between. Germline values: CDR1 LGHDT, CDR2 YNNKEL (reference sequence). The CDR3 is 11 amino acids. The CDR3, as DNA: TGTGCCAGCAGCCAGACAGGTGGCTACACCTTC. Translating gives CASSQTGGYTF.

The V call is TRBV11-3, the J call TRBJ2-3, with D possibly being TRBD2 (5 bases). V lost 3 bases to trimming and J lost 5 bases, with 12 bases between them. This CDR3 region has 14 residues. Germline V CDR1 and CDR2: SGHNT, YENEEA. The CDR3 DNA reads as TGTGCCAGCAGCTTGGGCGGGTTCGGAGATACGCAGTATTTT. It specifies CASSLGGFGDTQYF. Variable domain in full (rest from reference TRBV11-3 and TRBJ2-3): EAGVVQSPRYKIIEKKQPVAFWCNPISGHNTLYWYLQNLGQGPELLIRYENEEAVDDSQLPKDRFSAERLKGVDSTLKIQPAELGDSAVYLCASSLGGFGDTQYFGPGTRLTVL.

The rearrangement links TRBV10-1 to TRBJ1-1; no definite D call. The CDR3 length is 13 residues. Germline-derived CDR1 and CDR2 are WNHNN and SYGVQD (reference sequence). The germline V and J ends were trimmed by 0 bases and 7 bases, with 9 bases remaining between them. CDR3 amino acids: CASSESGLNEAFF. Here the CDR3 DNA reads TGCGCCAGCAGTGAGTCAGGGCTTAATGAAGCTTTCTTT.

This sequence joins TRBV9 and TRBJ1-1; TRBD1 is a possible D gene (5 bases). The CDR3 totals 16 residues. V was trimmed by 4 bases and J by 7 bases, leaving 23 bases between them. Germline V lookup: CDR1 SGDLS, CDR2 YYNGEE. The CDR3: CASSLSPGVGGGEAFF. In DNA form, the CDR3 reads TGTGCCAGCAGCCTCTCGCCGGGCGTGGGCGGGGGTGAAGCTTTCTTT.

This chain uses TRBV5-1 with TRBJ1-2; D gene ambiguous. V lost 0 bases, J lost 2 bases, and 11 bases lay in between. CDR3 length: 15 residues. Germline values: CDR1 SGHRS, CDR2 YFSETQ. The CDR3 reads CASSLDEGDNYGYTF. DNA of the CDR3: TGCGCCAGCAGCTTGGATGAGGGCGACAACTATGGCTACACCTTC.

This chain connects TRBV24-1 to TRBJ2-2; TRBD2 matches 9 bases. V lost 5 bases, J lost 4 bases, and 4 bases stayed unmatched. The CDR3 is 15 amino acids. Germline V gene data show CDR1 as KGHDR and CDR2 as SFDVKD. CDR3 sequence (DNA): TGTGCCACCAGTGCTACTAGCGGGCTCACCGGGGAGCTGTTTTTT. It is translated as CATSATSGLTGELFF.

This chain uses TRBV5-1 with TRBJ2-3; no reliable D call. Trimming shortened V by 4 bases and J by 5 bases, and 11 bases separated the two germline ends. CDR3 size: 13 residues. Germline V CDR1 and CDR2: SGHRS, YFSETQ. This CDR3 reads CASSPGMGDTQYF. DNA of the CDR3: TGCGCCAGCAGCCCCGGCATGGGAGATACGCAGTATTTT.

The chain is built from TRBV19 and TRBJ1-2; no clear D. The V end lost 1 base, the J end lost 4 bases, and 13 bases lay between the germline ends. Germline V gives CDR1 LNHDA, CDR2 SQIVND (reference sequence). The CDR3 extends over 15 amino acids. The CDR3 spells CASSIGRRPAYGYTF. CDR3 DNA sequence: TGTGCCAGTAGTATAGGACGGAGACCGGCCTATGGCTACACCTTC.

This rearrangement joins TRBV7-8 to TRBJ1-3; D call uncertain. The CDR3 has 13 amino acids. V was pared by 5 bases and J by 4 bases, with 9 bases between. CDR1 is SGHVS and CDR2 is FQNEAQ in the germline V gene. The CDR3 DNA is TGTGCCAGCAGCCCTACTTCGGGAAACACCATATATTTT. Protein sequence: CASSPTSGNTIYF.

The chain couples TRBV5-1 to TRBJ2-1; 14 bases align to TRBD2. V was pared by 3 bases and J by 7 bases, with 6 bases of the junction left unmatched. From germline, CDR1 is SGHRS and CDR2 YFSETQ. The CDR3 runs to 16 residues. In DNA form, the CDR3 reads TGCGCCAGCAGCTCAGGGACTAGCGGGAGTTCGAATGAGCAGTTCTTC. Protein: CASSSGTSGSSNEQFF. The variable domain in full, with the rest retrieved from reference TRBV5-1 and TRBJ2-1, is KAGVTQTPRYLIKTRGQQVTLSCSPISGHRSVSWYQQTPGQGLQFLFEYFSETQRNKGNFPGRFSGRQFSNSRSEMNVSTLELGDSALYLCASSSGTSGSSNEQFFGPGTRLTVL.